Presented here are 5 T cell receptor beta chains from one specimen sequenced in a study of shared clonotypes between healthy human individuals. Assay: immunoSEQ multiplex PCR; the TCRdb copy retains only in-frame clones and omits some. In the table there are approximately 2.5 million clones, approximately 93% of which are singletons. The sequenced sample consisted of naive CD4+ T cells from PBMCs. Subset described: CD45RA+ positively selected. The receptor set was obtained from a young man in good health. Some clones in this sample may be carry-over from other donors' samples.

The V call is TRBV30, the J call TRBJ2-2; TRBD1 aligns across 9 bases. Germline CDR1 reads GTSNPN; CDR2 reads SVGIG (reference sequence). Trimming removed 5 bases from V and 7 bases from J; junction bases left unmatched: 5. The CDR3 consists of 13 residues. In DNA form, the CDR3 reads TGTGCCTGGGGGGGACAGGGTTACGGGGAGCTGTTTTTT. This encodes CAWGGQGYGELFF.

This clone is a singleton in its sample. The genes are TRBV27 and TRBJ2-5; 9 bases are shared with TRBD1. This CDR3 spans 16 amino acids. CDR1 and CDR2 (germline): MNHEY, SMNVEV (reference sequence). V was pared by 4 bases and J by 0 bases, with 6 bases of the junction left unmatched. The CDR3 reads CASSSFRDRDQETQYF. DNA for the CDR3: TGTGCCAGCAGTTCCTTCCGGGACAGGGACCAAGAGACCCAGTACTTC.

The CDR3 loop is CASSSRRSGRADTQYF. CDR3 nucleotides: TGTGCCAGCAGCTCCCGCAGGAGCGGCCGCGCAGATACGCAGTATTTT. The chain links TRBV13 to TRBJ2-3, with TRBD2 as a possible D gene (5 bases). The CDR3 spans 16 residues. The V gene lost 4 bases and the J gene lost 4 bases, with 18 bases spanning the gap. Germline CDR1 and CDR2: PRHDT and FYEKMQ (reference sequence).

The gene calls are TRBV6-5 and TRBJ1-2; 10 nucleotides agree with TRBD1. Germline lookup yields CDR1 MNHEY and CDR2 SVGAGI. The CDR3 has 13 amino acids. The trim removed 6 bases at V and 6 bases at J, leaving 4 bases unmatched. The CDR3 DNA is TGTGCCAGCAGGACAGGGGGCCGGGATGGCTACACCTTC. Translated: CASRTGGRDGYTF.

The CDR3 here is CASSLRTPTLQETQYF. In DNA form, the CDR3 reads TGTGCCAGCAGCTTACGGACACCAACTCTCCAAGAGACCCAGTACTTC. This sequence joins TRBV11-2 and TRBJ2-5; a weak D match, TRBD1 (5 bases). The germline V gene encodes CDR1 SGHAT and CDR2 FQNNGV. V gave up 2 bases and J gave up 1 base, with 14 bases separating them. The CDR3 spans 16 residues.